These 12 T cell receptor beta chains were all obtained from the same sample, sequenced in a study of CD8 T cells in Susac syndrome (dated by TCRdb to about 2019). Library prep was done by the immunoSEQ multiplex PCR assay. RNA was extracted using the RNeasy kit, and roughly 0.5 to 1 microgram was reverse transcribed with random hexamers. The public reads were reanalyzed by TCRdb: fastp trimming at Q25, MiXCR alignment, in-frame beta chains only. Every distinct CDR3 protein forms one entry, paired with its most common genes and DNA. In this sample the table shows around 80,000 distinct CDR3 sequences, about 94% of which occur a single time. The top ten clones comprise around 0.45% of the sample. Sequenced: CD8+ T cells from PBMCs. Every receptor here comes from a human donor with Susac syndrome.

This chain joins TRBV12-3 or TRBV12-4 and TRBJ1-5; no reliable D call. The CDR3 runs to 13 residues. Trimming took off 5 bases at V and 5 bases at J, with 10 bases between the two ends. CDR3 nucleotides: TGTGCCAGCAGTGAAGGGCGATATCAGCCCCAGCATTTT. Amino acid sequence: CASSEGRYQPQHF.

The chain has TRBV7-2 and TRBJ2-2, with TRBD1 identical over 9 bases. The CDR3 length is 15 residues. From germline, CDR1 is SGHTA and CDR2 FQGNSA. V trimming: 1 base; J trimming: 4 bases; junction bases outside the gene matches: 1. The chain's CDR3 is CASSLGQGGTGELFF. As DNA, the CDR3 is TGTGCCAGCAGCTTAGGACAGGGGGGCACCGGGGAGCTGTTTTTT.

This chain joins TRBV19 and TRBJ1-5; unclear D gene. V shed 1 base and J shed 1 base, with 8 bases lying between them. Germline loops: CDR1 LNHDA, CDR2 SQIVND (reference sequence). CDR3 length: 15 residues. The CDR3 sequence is CASSIAVTSNQPQHF. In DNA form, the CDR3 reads TGTGCCAGTAGTATAGCTGTAACCAGCAATCAGCCCCAGCATTTT.

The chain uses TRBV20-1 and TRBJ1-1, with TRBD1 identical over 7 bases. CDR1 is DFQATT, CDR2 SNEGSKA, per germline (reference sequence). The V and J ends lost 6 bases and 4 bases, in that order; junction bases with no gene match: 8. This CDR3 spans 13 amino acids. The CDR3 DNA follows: TGCAGTGCCCGAAATCAGGGGGGCACTGAAGCTTTCTTT. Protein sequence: CSARNQGGTEAFF.

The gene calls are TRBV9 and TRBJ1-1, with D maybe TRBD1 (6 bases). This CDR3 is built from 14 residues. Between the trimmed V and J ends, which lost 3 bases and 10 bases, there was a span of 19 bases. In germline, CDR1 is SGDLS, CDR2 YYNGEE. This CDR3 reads CASSALNREEVAFF. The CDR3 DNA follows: TGTGCCAGCAGCGCACTAAACAGGGAAGAGGTAGCTTTCTTT.

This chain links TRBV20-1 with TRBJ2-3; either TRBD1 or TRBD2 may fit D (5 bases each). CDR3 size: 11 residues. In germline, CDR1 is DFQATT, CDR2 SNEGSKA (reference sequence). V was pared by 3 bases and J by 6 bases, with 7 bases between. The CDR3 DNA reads TGCAGTGCTAGTGGGGGTGATACGCAGTATTTT. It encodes CSASGGDTQYF.

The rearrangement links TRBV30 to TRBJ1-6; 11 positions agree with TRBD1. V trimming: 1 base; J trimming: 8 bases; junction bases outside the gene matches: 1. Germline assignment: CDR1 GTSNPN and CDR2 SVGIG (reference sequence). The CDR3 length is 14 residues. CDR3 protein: CAWSADRGHSPLHF. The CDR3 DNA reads TGTGCCTGGAGTGCGGACAGGGGGCATTCACCCCTCCACTTT.

Here the CDR3 DNA reads TGTGCCAGCAGCGTAGATGGATCCAGCCTGGATTCGGCGCAGTATTTT. Its translation is CASSVDGSSLDSAQYF. This chain joins TRBV9 and TRBJ2-3; D not resolved. The CDR3 contains 16 residues. V was trimmed by 0 bases and J by 10 bases, leaving 21 bases between them. The germline V gene has CDR1 SGDLS and CDR2 YYNGEE.

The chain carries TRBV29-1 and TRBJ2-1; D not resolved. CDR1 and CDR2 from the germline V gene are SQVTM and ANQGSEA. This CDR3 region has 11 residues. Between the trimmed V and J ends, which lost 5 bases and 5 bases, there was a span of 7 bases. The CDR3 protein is CSVWKNNEQFF. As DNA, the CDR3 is TGCAGCGTTTGGAAGAACAATGAGCAGTTCTTC.

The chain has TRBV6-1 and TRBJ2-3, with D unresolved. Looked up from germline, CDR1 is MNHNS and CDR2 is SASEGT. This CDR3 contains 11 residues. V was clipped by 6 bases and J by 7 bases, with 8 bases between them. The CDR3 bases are TGTGCCAGCAGCTCACCTAATACGCAGTATTTT. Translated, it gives CASSSPNTQYF.

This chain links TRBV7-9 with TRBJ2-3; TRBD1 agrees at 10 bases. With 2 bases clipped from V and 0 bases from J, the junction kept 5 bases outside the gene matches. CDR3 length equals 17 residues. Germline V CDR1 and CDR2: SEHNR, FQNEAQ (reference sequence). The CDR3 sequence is CASSLPRTGGSTDTQYF. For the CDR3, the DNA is TGTGCCAGCAGCTTACCCCGGACAGGGGGTAGCACAGATACGCAGTATTTT.

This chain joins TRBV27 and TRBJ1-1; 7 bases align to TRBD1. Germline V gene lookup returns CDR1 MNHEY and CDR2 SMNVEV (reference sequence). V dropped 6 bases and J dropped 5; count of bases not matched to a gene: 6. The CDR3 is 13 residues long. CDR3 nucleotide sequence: TGTGCCAGCAGGTGGACAGGCCAGACTGAAGCTTTCTTT. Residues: CASRWTGQTEAFF.